Listed below are T cell receptor beta chains from one sample, sequenced in a study of cytomegalovirus exposure and HLA in healthy donors. Generated by immunoSEQ multiplex PCR, the TCRdb table keeps only in-frame clones and is missing some. The sample includes fewer than 200,000 clones, approximately 78% of them seen just once. The sample consisted of PBMCs. All receptors derive from a woman aged 25-40 years in good health and CMV-seropositive. The CDR3 runs from the conserved cysteine through the conserved F or W. The D gene is left open where the match is weak. For some rows the clone size is stated as once, few or many, or as a class when expanded; others skip it.

cdr3_nt cdr3_aa v_call clone_size d_call j_call
TGCGCCAGCGCTACCCAGGGGGCCCAAGAGACCCAGTACTTC CASATQGAQETQYF TRBV5-1 NA TRBD1 TRBJ2-5
TGCAGCGTTGGACTCAACACTGAAGCTTTCTTT CSVGLNTEAFF TRBV29-1 NA NA TRBJ1-1
TGTGCCAGCAGCTTGGAGGGGCAGGGGGAGGTTGAGACCCAGTACTTC CASSLEGQGEVETQYF TRBV5-4 NA NA TRBJ2-5
TGTGCCAGTAGTTGGGTCGGGTTTAACTATGGCTACACCTTC CASSWVGFNYGYTF TRBV19 NA NA TRBJ1-2
TGTGCCAGCAGCTTGACTAGCGGGAGAGGGTGGGGTGAGCAGTTCTTC CASSLTSGRGWGEQFF TRBV7-3 NA TRBD2 TRBJ2-1
TGTGCCAGCAGCTCGAGTTGGGGAAACACCATATATTTT CASSSSWGNTIYF TRBV11-2 NA NA TRBJ1-3
TGTGCCTGGAGGTCCAGGGGGAACACTGAAGCTTTCTTT CAWRSRGNTEAFF TRBV30 NA NA TRBJ1-1
TGTGCCAGCAGCATTAGCGGGGGGAGACGGGAGCAGTACTTC CASSISGGRREQYF TRBV6-5 NA TRBD2 TRBJ2-7
TGCGCCAGCAGCCAGGCGGACAGGGGATACAATGAGCAGTTCTTC CASSQADRGYNEQFF TRBV4-1 NA TRBD1 TRBJ2-1
TGTGCCAGCAGCGTAGGGAGAGGAGCGGGGGGACCCGATACGCAGTATTTT CASSVGRGAGGPDTQYF TRBV9 few TRBD2 TRBJ2-3
TGTGCCAGCAGCGAGGGGGGGGCTAGCTCCCTAGCCAAAAACATTCAGTACTTC CASSEGGASSLAKNIQYF TRBV5-4 NA NA TRBJ2-4
TGTGCTAGTGCCGCCGGGACAGGAGGCGACTTTTATGGCTACACCTTC CASAAGTGGDFYGYTF TRBV12-5 NA TRBD1 TRBJ1-2
TGTGCCTGGGGGGGACTCCCGATCGGGGAGACCCAGTACTTC CAWGGLPIGETQYF TRBV30 NA NA TRBJ2-5
TGTGCCAGCAGTTTACATAGCACAGATACGCAGTATTTT CASSLHSTDTQYF TRBV28 NA NA TRBJ2-3
TGCGCCAGCAGCTACGCAGGTTCTCGGAACACCGGGGAGCTGTTTTTT CASSYAGSRNTGELFF TRBV5-1 NA NA TRBJ2-2
TGCAGCGTTGAGACAGCTTATGGCTACACCTTC CSVETAYGYTF TRBV29-1 NA NA TRBJ1-2
TGTGCCAGCAGCTGGTCTACAGGGCCTGAAGCTTTCTTT CASSWSTGPEAFF TRBV7-9 NA NA TRBJ1-1
TGTGCTAGCAGCTTAGGTCTTGGGGCCAAGGCAGAGACCCAGTACTTC CASSLGLGAKAETQYF TRBV7-7 NA NA TRBJ2-5
TGCGCCAGCAGCCAAGGGCGGGGCAAAGAGACCCAGTACTTC CASSQGRGKETQYF TRBV4-3 NA NA TRBJ2-5
TGTGCCAGCAGTTTACTAGGGGATCTCGGGGAGCTGTTTTTT CASSLLGDLGELFF TRBV28 NA NA TRBJ2-2
TGTGCCTGGTGTAGGGGAGGAATGAGTGAGCAGTACTTC CAWCRGGMSEQYF TRBV30 NA NA TRBJ2-7
TGCGCCAGCAGCCCTCAGCCGGGACTAGCGGGGATCGAGCAGTACTTC CASSPQPGLAGIEQYF TRBV4-1 NA TRBD2 TRBJ2-7
TGTGCCAGCAGTGGAACTAGCGCATGGTCCTACAATGAGCAGTTCTTC CASSGTSAWSYNEQFF TRBV6-1 NA TRBD2 TRBJ2-1
TGTGCCTGGAGTCACACCTCATTCTACGAGCAGTACTTC CAWSHTSFYEQYF TRBV30 NA NA TRBJ2-7
TGTGCCAGCAGAAGAGGGGGCCCGGGCAATCAGCCCCAGCATTTT CASRRGGPGNQPQHF TRBV6-1 NA TRBD1 TRBJ1-5
TGCGCCAGCAGCGCGGACAGGGGGCAGGAGACCCAGTACTTC CASSADRGQETQYF TRBV5-1 NA TRBD1 TRBJ2-5
TGTGCCAGCAGCTTACAGGGGGCAGACACTGAAGCTTTCTTT CASSLQGADTEAFF TRBV11-1 few TRBD1 TRBJ1-1
TGTGCCAGCAGCGTGACAGGGGGGTCTAATGAGCAGTTCTTC CASSVTGGSNEQFF TRBV5-6 NA TRBD1 TRBJ2-1
TGCGCCAGCAGCAAAAATCTAGCGGGAGGGCGGAATGAGCAGTTCTTC CASSKNLAGGRNEQFF TRBV5-1 few TRBD2 TRBJ2-1
TGTGCCAGCAGCCCAGACAGGGTCAACACCGGGGAGCTGTTTTTT CASSPDRVNTGELFF TRBV11-3 NA TRBD1 TRBJ2-2
TGTGCCAGCAGCTCATTGGGAACAGGGGTATCAACCCTCCACTTT CASSSLGTGVSTLHF TRBV7-9 NA TRBD1 TRBJ1-6
TGTGCCTCTTCCCCCGCAGATACGCAGTATTTT CASSPADTQYF TRBV30 NA NA TRBJ2-3
TGTGCCAGCAGCATGGCCCCGGGACAGGGCTACGAGCAGTACTTC CASSMAPGQGYEQYF TRBV21-1 NA NA TRBJ2-7
TGTGCCAGCAGTTACTCAGTAACATACGAGCAGTACTTC CASSYSVTYEQYF TRBV6-5 few NA TRBJ2-7
TGTGCCTGGAGTTGGAGCCACAGGGATCAGCCCCAGCATTTT CAWSWSHRDQPQHF TRBV30 NA NA TRBJ1-5
TGTGCCAGTAGTATGGCCAGGGCGGATAGCAATCAGCCCCAGCATTTT CASSMARADSNQPQHF TRBV19 NA NA TRBJ1-5
TGTGCCAGCAGCTCCGGACTAGCCTCCTACGAGCAGTACTTC CASSSGLASYEQYF TRBV11-3 NA TRBD2 TRBJ2-7
TGCGCCACCAGATTTGGACAGACGAACACTGAAGCTTTCTTT CATRFGQTNTEAFF TRBV5-1 NA NA TRBJ1-1
TGTGCCAGCAGCGAACACACAGGGACTGAAGCTTTCTTT CASSEHTGTEAFF TRBV7-3 NA NA TRBJ1-1
TGTGCCAGCAGCGTAGTTTGTAACTACCCCTCCTACGAGCAGTACTTC CASSVVCNYPSYEQYF TRBV9 NA NA TRBJ2-7
TGTGCCAGCAGTATCCTGAGCGGGGTTAGCACAGATACGCAGTATTTT CASSILSGVSTDTQYF TRBV28 NA TRBD2 TRBJ2-3
TGTGCCAGCAGCACAGGGGCGGCTGGAAACACCATATATTTT CASSTGAAGNTIYF TRBV7-3 NA TRBD1 TRBJ1-3
TGTGCCAGTAGTCCACCGGGACAGAGCTCCTACGAGCAGTACTTC CASSPPGQSSYEQYF TRBV19 NA TRBD1 TRBJ2-7
TGTGCCAGCACTCAGGGGCGGAACACTGAAGCTTTCTTT CASTQGRNTEAFF TRBV7-2 NA NA TRBJ1-1
TGTGCCAGCAGTGAAATAGCGGGGGGGCCCGATGAGCAGTTCTTC CASSEIAGGPDEQFF TRBV6-1 NA TRBD2 TRBJ2-1
TGTGCCAGCGGGACAGCTCAAGAGACCCAGTACTTC CASGTAQETQYF TRBV7-2 NA TRBD1 TRBJ2-5
TGTGCCAGCAGCCTACCCTCCTATGGCTACACCTTC CASSLPSYGYTF TRBV7-2 NA NA TRBJ1-2
TGTGCCAGTAGTTCCACTTATGTCGACGAGCAGTACTTC CASSSTYVDEQYF TRBV19 NA NA TRBJ2-7